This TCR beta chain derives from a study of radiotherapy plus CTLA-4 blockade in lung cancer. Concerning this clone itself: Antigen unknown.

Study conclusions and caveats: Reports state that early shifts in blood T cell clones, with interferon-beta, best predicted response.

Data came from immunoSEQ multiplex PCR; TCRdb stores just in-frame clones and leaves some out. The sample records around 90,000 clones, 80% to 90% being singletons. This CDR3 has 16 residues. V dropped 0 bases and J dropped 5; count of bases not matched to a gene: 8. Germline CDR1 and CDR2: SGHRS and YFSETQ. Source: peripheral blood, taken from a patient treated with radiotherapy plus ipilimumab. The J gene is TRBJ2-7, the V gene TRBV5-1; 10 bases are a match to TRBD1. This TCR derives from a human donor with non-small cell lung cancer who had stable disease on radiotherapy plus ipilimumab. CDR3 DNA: TGCGCCAGCAGCTTGGGATTTGGACAGGGGGATGACGAGCAGTACTTC. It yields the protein CASSLGFGQGDDEQYF. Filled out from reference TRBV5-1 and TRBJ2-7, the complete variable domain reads KAGVTQTPRYLIKTRGQQVTLSCSPISGHRSVSWYQQTPGQGLQFLFEYFSETQRNKGNFPGRFSGRQFSNSRSEMNVSTLELGDSALYLCASSLGFGQGDDEQYFGPGTRLTVT.